These 17 T cell receptor beta chains came from one sample sequenced in a study of OX40 agonist ivuxolimab in advanced cancers. Clones were read by immunoSEQ multiplex PCR, and TCRdb kept only the in-frame ones, dropping some. The sample comprises around 94,000 clones, 70% to 90% of which are singletons, and around 4% rests with the top ten. Sequenced here: CD4+ or CD8+ T cells sorted from blood, sampled in a trial of the OX40 agonist ivuxolimab. The receptors here all came from an adult with an advanced solid tumor such as melanoma, head and neck, liver or kidney cancer.

The CDR3, as DNA: TGCGCCAGCAGCTTGGCCCCTAGCGGGATTAACACCGGGGAGCTGTTTTTT. It yields the protein CASSLAPSGINTGELFF. This chain uses TRBV5-1 with TRBJ2-2; 9 bases map to TRBD2. The CDR3 covers 17 residues. The V segment lost 0 bases and the J segment 2 bases; nucleotides outside the gene matches: 5. Germline V lookup: CDR1 SGHRS, CDR2 YFSETQ.

CDR3: CASSRGTSGARGEQFF. CDR3 coding DNA: TGTGCCAGCAGTAGAGGGACTAGCGGGGCAAGGGGCGAGCAGTTCTTC. The gene calls are TRBV6-6 and TRBJ2-1; 13 nucleotides agree with TRBD2. J lost 10 bases, V lost 5 bases, and 11 bases had no gene match. The germline V gene has CDR1 MNHNY and CDR2 SVGAGI (reference sequence). The length of the CDR3 is 16 residues.

The chain has TRBV2 and TRBJ2-7; 15 nucleotides agree with TRBD2. CDR1 is SNHLY and CDR2 is FYNNEI in the germline V gene. Trimming removed 7 bases from V and 7 bases from J; junction bases left unmatched: 5. This CDR3 has 14 amino acids. CDR3 loop: CASTVGTSGREQYF. In DNA, the CDR3 is TGTGCCAGCACCGTCGGGACTAGCGGGAGGGAGCAGTACTTC.

The table lists this clone with a few counts. The V and J genes are TRBV21-1 and TRBJ2-2. TRBV21-1 counts as a pseudogene. The CDR3 runs 16 residues. The CDR3 nucleotides read TGTGCCAGCAGCAAAGGGCAATTGGGGAACACCGGGGAGCTGTTTTTT. It translates to CASSKGQLGNTGELFF.

The rearrangement joins TRBV5-1 to TRBJ2-1, with D possibly called TRBD1 or TRBD2 (5 bases each). The CDR3 is 15 amino acids. The germline V gene encodes CDR1 SGHRS and CDR2 YFSETQ. V was clipped by 4 bases and J by 5 bases, with 16 bases between them. CDR3 coding DNA: TGCGCCAGCAGCCTAATGTCCGGGGCCAACAATGAGCAGTTCTTC. Amino acid sequence: CASSLMSGANNEQFF.

The DNA for the CDR3 is TGTGCCAGCAGTTACTCGACTGCCACTTACTACGAGCAGTACTTC. Translated, it gives CASSYSTATYYEQYF. The gene calls are TRBV6-6 and TRBJ2-7; D not resolved. Per the germline V gene, CDR1 is MNHNY and CDR2 is SVGAGI (reference sequence). The CDR3 length is 15 residues. Trimming left V 0 bases short and J 3 bases short, with 12 bases between.

CDR3 sequence reads: CASRLTGHNSYEQYF. CDR3 coding DNA: TGTGCCAGCAGGCTGACGGGACACAACTCCTACGAGCAGTACTTC. J is TRBJ2-7 and V is TRBV5-5, with D possibly TRBD1 on 6 matching bases. Germline lookup yields CDR1 SGHKS and CDR2 YYEKEE (reference sequence). V lost 5 bases to trimming and J lost 0 bases, with 15 bases between them. This CDR3 is built from 15 residues.

V and J are TRBV6-4 and TRBJ1-1; tentatively, D is TRBD1 (6 bases). This CDR3 region has 16 residues. Germline V gene data show CDR1 as MRHNA and CDR2 as SNTAGT. Trimming cost V 3 bases and J 1 base, with 15 bases left between them. CDR3 nucleotide sequence: TGTGCCAGCAGTGAGGAGGGGGGGCAGGGGAACACTGAAGCTTTCTTT. Its protein is CASSEEGGQGNTEAFF.

The genes are TRBV6-6 and TRBJ2-7; TRBD1 agrees at 7 bases. With V trimmed by 4 bases and J by 3 bases, 9 bases remained unmatched. The CDR3 is 15 amino acids. Germline CDR1 and CDR2: MNHNY and SVGAGI (reference sequence). CDR3 sequence reads: CASSSEGARNYEQYF. The DNA of the CDR3 is TGTGCCAGCAGTTCAGAGGGGGCACGTAACTACGAGCAGTACTTC.

This clone turned up a few times. The V and J genes are TRBV12-5 and TRBJ2-5, with D hard to call. CDR1 and CDR2 from the germline V gene are LGHNT and FRNRAP. CDR3 length: 17 residues. Trimming removed 4 bases at V and 1 base at J, with 19 bases between. The CDR3 DNA sequence: TGTGCTAGTGGTTGGAGCCTGGGAACAGAAACCCAAGAGACCCAGTACTTC. The encoded protein is CASGWSLGTETQETQYF.

This clone has just one count. The chain carries TRBV10-3 and TRBJ2-3; 8 bases are shared with TRBD2. After removal of 6 bases from V and 3 bases from J, the junction contained 5 bases not matched to a gene. Germline assignment: CDR1 ENHRY and CDR2 SYGVKD. The CDR3 is 14 amino acids. Written as DNA, the CDR3 is TGTGCCATCAGACAACTAGCGGAGACAGATACGCAGTATTTT. It is translated as CAIRQLAETDTQYF.

The gene calls are TRBV30 and TRBJ2-1, with 9 bases aligning to TRBD2. With 3 bases clipped from V and 0 bases from J, the junction kept 6 bases outside the gene matches. CDR1 and CDR2 (germline): GTSNPN, SVGIG (reference sequence). The CDR3 consists of 16 residues. CDR3 region: CAWRSISGSSYNEQFF. CDR3 DNA sequence: TGTGCCTGGAGGTCGATTAGCGGGAGCTCCTACAATGAGCAGTTCTTC.

The chain combines TRBV4-1 with TRBJ2-4; 7 bases are a match to TRBD1. Germline V gene sequence: CDR1 MGHRA, CDR2 YSYEKL. The V gene end was trimmed by 3 bases and the J gene end by 4 bases; junction bases not matched to a gene: 6. The CDR3 is made up of 15 amino acids. CDR3 bases: TGCGCCAGCAGCCAGCGACAGGGATTAAAAAACATTCAGTACTTC. Residues: CASSQRQGLKNIQYF.

This clone was counted between two and nine times. The chain carries TRBV9 and TRBJ2-7, with TRBD2 matching over 8 bases. V was clipped by 3 bases and J by 0 bases; unmatched bases: 8. The CDR3 runs 16 residues. Germline CDR1 SGDLS, CDR2 YYNGEE. The CDR3 region is CASSEGSGVSSYEQYF. The CDR3 coding sequence is TGTGCCAGCAGCGAGGGTAGCGGGGTAAGCTCCTACGAGCAGTACTTC.

The rearrangement links TRBV5-1 to TRBJ2-1; a possible D gene is TRBD1 (6 bases). V was pared by 5 bases and J by 3 bases, with 12 bases between. Germline V gene sequence: CDR1 SGHRS, CDR2 YFSETQ. This CDR3 has 14 residues. The CDR3: CASRPGTIYNEQFF. Here the CDR3 DNA reads TGCGCCAGCAGACCGGGGACAATCTACAATGAGCAGTTCTTC.

J is TRBJ2-2 and V is TRBV6-5; D gene uncertain. The germline CDR1 and CDR2 sequences are MNHEY and SVGAGI. V was clipped by 4 bases and J by 1 base, with 7 bases between them. The CDR3 contains 14 residues. In nucleotides, the CDR3 is TGTGCCAGCAGTTTGGAACAGAACACCGGGGAGCTGTTTTTT. Translating gives CASSLEQNTGELFF.

The V gene is TRBV6-6, the J gene TRBJ1-2; tentatively, D is TRBD1 (6 bases). The CDR3 totals 13 residues. V lost 1 base and J 4 bases, leaving 7 bases between the germline ends. Germline V gene sequence: CDR1 MNHNY, CDR2 SVGAGI (reference sequence). DNA of the CDR3: TGTGCCAGCAGTTACTTAGGGGGCTATGGCTACACCTTC. This codes for CASSYLGGYGYTF.